What follows describes a single TCR beta chain. Assay: immunoSEQ multiplex PCR; the TCRdb copy retains only in-frame clones and omits some. The profile shows around 110,000 clones, 85% to 95% of them singletons. These data come from a study of T cell changes during pregnancy in multiple sclerosis. Germline V CDR1 and CDR2: KGHSH, LQKENI. Trimming pared 2 bases from V and 4 bases from J, leaving 8 bases between. This CDR3 comprises 13 residues. Sequencing was performed on peripheral blood, taken after pregnancy. The chain employs TRBV18 and TRBJ1-2, with D possibly TRBD1 on 6 matching bases. This TCR was recovered from a female donor with multiple sclerosis, enrolled in a pregnancy study. The CDR3 DNA follows: TGTGCCAGCTCACCAGCACAGGGCTATGGCTACACCTTC. This encodes CASSPAQGYGYTF. The variable domain in full, completed from reference TRBV18 and TRBJ1-2, reads NAGVMQNPRHLVRRRGQEARLRCSPMKGHSHVYWYRQLPEEGLKFMVYLQKENIIDESGMPKERFSAEFPKEGPSILRIQQVVRGDSAAYFCASSPAQGYGYTFGSGTRLTVV.